This is a list of T cell receptor beta chains from one sample in a study of blood T cell repertoires in COVID-19. TCRdb keeps only in-frame clones here, not all; method: immunoSEQ multiplex PCR. The table shows tens of thousands of clones, with around 87% occurring only once. The sample taken for sequencing was peripheral blood. These receptors all stem from a man aged 45 to 65 with acute or convalescent COVID-19. Each CDR3 is given with its conserved first and last residue. D genes are given only for firm matches. Only some rows state a clone size, as once, few, many or a class for expanded clones.

v_gene	abundance	j_gene	d_gene	CDR3aa	CDR3nt
TRBV7-2	-	TRBJ1-5	-	CASSLGRQHTQPQHF	TGTGCCAGCAGCTTAGGGCGGCAGCATACTCAGCCCCAGCATTTT
TRBV6-2/TRBV6-3	few	TRBJ2-2	TRBD1	CASSPPGGITGELFF	TGTGCCAGCAGCCCCCCAGGGGGCATCACCGGGGAGCTGTTTTTT
TRBV4-3	-	TRBJ1-1	-	CASSREYNLAEAFF	TGCGCCAGCAGCCGGGAGTATAATTTGGCTGAAGCTTTCTTT
TRBV5-6	-	TRBJ2-7	TRBD2	CASSVGLAPTYEQYF	TGTGCCAGCAGCGTGGGACTAGCCCCCACTTACGAGCAGTACTTC
TRBV6-1	-	TRBJ1-3	TRBD1	CASSELGQASGNTIYF	TGTGCCAGCAGTGAACTAGGACAGGCCTCTGGAAACACCATATATTTT
TRBV5-6	-	TRBJ2-3	TRBD1	CASSTWTGATDTQYF	TGTGCCAGCAGCACTTGGACAGGGGCAACAGATACGCAGTATTTT
TRBV24-1	once	TRBJ2-7	TRBD2	CATSDESGRGQYF	TGTGCCACCAGTGATGAAAGCGGGAGAGGGCAGTACTTC
TRBV30	-	TRBJ2-1	-	CAWSPPLDLRNEQFF	TGTGCCTGGAGTCCACCGCTGGATCTGAGGAATGAGCAGTTCTTC
TRBV4-3	-	TRBJ1-2	TRBD1	CASSQGTGGLYGYTF	TGCGCCAGCAGCCAAGGGACAGGGGGCTTATATGGCTACACCTTC
TRBV12-5	-	TRBJ2-3	-	CASGLNRLSTDTQYF	TGTGCTAGTGGTTTGAACCGACTCAGTACAGATACGCAGTATTTT
TRBV18	-	TRBJ1-4	-	CASSPPGGEKLFF	TGTGCCAGCTCACCACCGGGGGGGGAAAAACTGTTTTTT